This paragraph covers one T cell receptor (beta chain) sequence. The data belong to a study of blood T cell repertoires in COVID-19. Study at large: The United States, Italy and Spain supplied acute and convalescent COVID-19 samples. The analysed material was cDNA or gDNA that came from T cells, B-cell-depleted T cells, or PBMCs.

In the source study's methods: Amplification of reference gene primers was used by the study to estimate nucleated cell counts. Here immunoSEQ multiplex PCR was the method, and the copy in TCRdb shows in-frame clones only, minus some. From that table come the V and J calls and clone size; the DNA was used to work out D and trimming. The sample records about 29,000 clones, 80% to 90% being singletons. With V trimmed by 6 bases and J by 4 bases, 7 bases remained unmatched. The CDR3 sequence is 15 residues long. Germline lookup yields CDR1 SGHNT and CDR2 YYREEE (reference sequence). The source material was peripheral blood. This clonotype was sampled from a human donor in a cohort sampled during active COVID-19. The chain carries TRBV5-4 and TRBJ2-1; TRBD2 matches at 10 bases. CDR3 sequence (DNA): TGTGCCAGCACCTCAGGGACTAGCGCTTACAATGAGCAGTTCTTC. Translating gives CASTSGTSAYNEQFF.